The present T cell receptor beta chain was sequenced within a study of blood T cells in healthy people across ages. The second PCR ran about 6 to 11 cycles with a sample-barcoded 5' primer and J-beta primers. TCRdb used MiXCR to reprocess the 5' RACE reads, holding one entry per CDR3 protein. Counted here are around 2 million distinct CDR3 sequences, about two fifths occurring once; the ten biggest clones make up more than 20%. V trimming: 6 bases; J trimming: 4 bases; junction bases outside the gene matches: 7. The CDR3 totals 14 residues. In germline, CDR1 is MNHEY, CDR2 SVGEGT. The table lists this clonotype with a few counts.

The chain couples TRBV6-2 or TRBV6-3 to TRBJ1-2, with 8 bases matching TRBD1. The sequence was obtained from a human donor in good health. The sequenced material came from blood. The CDR3 loop is CASRRRTGSYGYTF. Written as DNA, the CDR3 is TGTGCCAGCAGGCGAAGGACAGGGAGCTATGGCTACACCTTC.